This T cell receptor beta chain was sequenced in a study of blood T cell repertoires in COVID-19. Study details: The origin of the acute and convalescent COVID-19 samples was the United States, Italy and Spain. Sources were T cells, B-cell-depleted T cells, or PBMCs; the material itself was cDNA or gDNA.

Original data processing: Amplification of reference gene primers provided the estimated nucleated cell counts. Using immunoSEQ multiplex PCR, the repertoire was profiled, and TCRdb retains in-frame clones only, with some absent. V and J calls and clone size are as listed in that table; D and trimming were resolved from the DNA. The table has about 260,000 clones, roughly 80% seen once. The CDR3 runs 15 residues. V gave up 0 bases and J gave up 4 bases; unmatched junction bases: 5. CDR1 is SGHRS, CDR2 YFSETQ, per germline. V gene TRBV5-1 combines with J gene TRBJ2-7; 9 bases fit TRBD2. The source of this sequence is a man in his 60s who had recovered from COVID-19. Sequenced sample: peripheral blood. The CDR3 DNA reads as TGCGCCAGCAGCTTGGGCGGGAGGGCCTTGTACGAGCAGTACTTC. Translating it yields CASSLGGRALYEQYF.